This T cell receptor beta chain emerged from a study of blood T cell repertoires in COVID-19. Across the study: Collection of acute and convalescent COVID-19 samples took place in the United States, Italy and Spain. T cells, B-cell-depleted T cells, or PBMCs provided the cDNA or gDNA that served as material.

V was shortened by 5 bases and J by 6 bases, with 10 bases between the two germline ends. This CDR3 has 12 amino acids. Germline-derived CDR1 and CDR2 are MNHEY and SVGAGI. In the original processing: Amplification of reference gene primers provided the estimated nucleated cell counts. The assay was immunoSEQ multiplex PCR, and TCRdb's table has in-frame clones only and misses some. That table supplies the V and J calls and clone size; D and trimming were determined from the DNA. The table has some 200,000 clones, approximately 90% seen once; the top ten hold about 4.8%. The sample consisted of peripheral blood. The sequence was collected from a woman aged 35 to 49 with acute or convalescent COVID-19. J is TRBJ1-1 and V is TRBV6-5, with D hard to call. The CDR3 DNA follows: TGTGCCAGCAGTACCGAGGCGGCTGAAGCTTTCTTT. Its translation: CASSTEAAEAFF.